The sequence of this TCR beta chain was determined in a study of blood T cell repertoires in COVID-19. Study as a whole: The United States, Italy and Spain were the sources of the acute and convalescent COVID-19 samples.

Original methodology: Amplification with reference gene primers provided the estimates of nucleated cell counts. Repertoires were generated with immunoSEQ multiplex PCR, while TCRdb's copy carries only in-frame clones and drops some. V and J calls plus clone size are reproduced from that table; the DNA served to infer D and trimming. The repertoire consists of over 150,000 clones, with more than 80% occurring once and the leading ten covering roughly 6.8%. The material sequenced was peripheral blood. The receptor comes from a human donor in a cohort sampled during active COVID-19.

In nucleotides, the CDR3 is TGTGCCAGCAGCCGGGGGACTAGGTGGGAAGAGACCCAGTACTTC. Translating gives CASSRGTRWEETQYF. The chain employs TRBV6-5 and TRBJ2-5; 8 nucleotides agree with TRBD2. The CDR3 runs 15 residues. Trimming removed 6 bases from V and 3 bases from J; junction bases left unmatched: 9. Germline V gene sequence: CDR1 MNHEY, CDR2 SVGAGI.